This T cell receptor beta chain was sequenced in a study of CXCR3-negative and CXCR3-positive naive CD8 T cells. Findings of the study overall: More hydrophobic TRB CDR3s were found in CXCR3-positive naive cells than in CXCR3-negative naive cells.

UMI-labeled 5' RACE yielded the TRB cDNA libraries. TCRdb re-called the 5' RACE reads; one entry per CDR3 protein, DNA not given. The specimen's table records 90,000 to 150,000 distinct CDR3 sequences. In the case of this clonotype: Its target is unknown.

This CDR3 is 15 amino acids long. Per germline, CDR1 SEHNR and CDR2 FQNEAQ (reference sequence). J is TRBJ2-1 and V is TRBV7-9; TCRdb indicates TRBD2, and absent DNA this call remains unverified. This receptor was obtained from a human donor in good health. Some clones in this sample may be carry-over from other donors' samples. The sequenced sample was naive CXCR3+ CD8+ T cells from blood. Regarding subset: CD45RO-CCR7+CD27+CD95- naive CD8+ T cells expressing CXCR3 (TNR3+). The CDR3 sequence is CASSGRDSGIHEQFF.